The 25 T cell receptor beta chains below were found in one sample sequenced in a study of blood T cell repertoires in COVID-19. The protocol was immunoSEQ multiplex PCR, while the TCRdb copy is restricted to in-frame clones and leaves out a portion. Altogether 200,000 to 250,000 clones are present, around 80% being singletons, with the ten largest covering about 1.5%. Specimen: peripheral blood. The receptors stem from a woman aged 40 to 50 who had recovered from COVID-19.

The gene calls are TRBV11-3 and TRBJ2-3; TRBD2 might be the D (5 bases). Trimming stripped 5 bases from V and 6 bases from J, with 12 bases between. Looked up from germline, CDR1 is SGHNT and CDR2 is YENEEA. The CDR3 is 13 amino acids. As DNA, the CDR3 is TGTGCCAGCAGCCCGGCCCCGGGGGATACGCAGTATTTT. Translated, it gives CASSPAPGDTQYF.

The V call is TRBV2, the J call TRBJ2-3, with 8 bases identical to TRBD1. Germline V gene sequence: CDR1 SNHLY, CDR2 FYNNEI. V lost 7 bases and J lost 3; bases outside the gene matches: 3. The CDR3 has 13 amino acids. The CDR3 sequence: CASTRTGTDTQYF. CDR3 bases: TGTGCCAGCACACGGACAGGGACAGATACGCAGTATTTT.

The chain carries TRBV18 and TRBJ2-7; D uncertain. Germline assignment: CDR1 KGHSH and CDR2 LQKENI. Trimming stripped 5 bases from V and 2 bases from J, with 7 bases between. The CDR3 runs to 12 residues. CDR3 DNA sequence: TGTGCCAGCTCAAATTCAGCCTACGAGCAGTACTTC. Its translation is CASSNSAYEQYF.

The V call is TRBV19, the J call TRBJ2-1; 7 nucleotides match TRBD2. Germline CDR1 is LNHDA and CDR2 is SQIVND (reference sequence). The length of the CDR3 is 15 residues. Trimming removed 3 bases from V and 10 bases from J; junction bases left unmatched: 12. For the CDR3, the DNA is TGTGCCAGTAGTATGGCCTCTGGACTAGTCAGGGAGCAGTTCTTC. Amino acid sequence: CASSMASGLVREQFF.

V and J are TRBV29-1 and TRBJ1-5, with 7 bases matching TRBD1. The CDR3 contains 13 residues. The junction had 6 bases not matched to a gene; V was cut back by 4 bases and J by 6 bases. Germline CDR1 reads SQVTM; CDR2 reads ANQGSEA. The CDR3 DNA is TGCAGCGTTGGGACAGGAGGAGGTCAGCCCCAGCATTTT. Its protein product is CSVGTGGGQPQHF.

V and J are TRBV6-2 or TRBV6-3 and TRBJ2-3; D is perhaps TRBD2 (6 bases). This CDR3 has 19 residues. Trimming shortened V by 0 bases and J by 2 bases, and 21 bases separated the two germline ends. The germline V gene encodes CDR1 MNHEY and CDR2 SVGEGT. This CDR3 is CASSYSSKGFAGNTDTQYF. In DNA, the CDR3 is TGTGCCAGCAGTTACTCGTCGAAGGGTTTCGCGGGGAACACAGATACGCAGTATTTT.

J is TRBJ1-2 and V is TRBV11-3; TRBD1 aligns across 10 bases. The CDR3 consists of 18 residues. Germline CDR1 reads SGHNT; CDR2 reads YENEEA. J lost 0 bases, V lost 4 bases, and 11 bases had no gene match. The CDR3 DNA reads TGTGCCAGCAGCTGGGGGACAGGGGCCCTACCCACTAACTATGGCTACACCTTC. It yields the protein CASSWGTGALPTNYGYTF.

The genes are TRBV6-5 and TRBJ2-1, with D possibly matching TRBD2 (7 bases). Between the trimmed V and J ends, which lost 8 bases and 8 bases, there was a span of 13 bases. CDR3 size: 12 residues. From germline, CDR1 is MNHEY and CDR2 SVGAGI. CDR3 sequence reads: CASGGATDEQFF. In DNA form, the CDR3 reads TGTGCCAGCGGGGGGGCCACGGATGAGCAGTTCTTC.

This chain links TRBV6-5 with TRBJ1-2; 10 positions agree with TRBD1. The germline V gene has CDR1 MNHEY and CDR2 SVGAGI. After removal of 7 bases from V and 5 bases from J, the junction contained 10 bases not matched to a gene. The CDR3 covers 15 residues. The CDR3 coding sequence is TGTGCCAGCACCCGAGATGGGACAGGGGCGTATGGCTACACCTTC. It is translated as CASTRDGTGAYGYTF.

The rearrangement uses TRBV30 and TRBJ1-2; the D gene is possibly TRBD1 (6 bases). The CDR3 runs to 13 residues. Germline V gives CDR1 GTSNPN, CDR2 SVGIG (reference sequence). Trimming cost V 4 bases and J 7 bases, with 16 bases left between them. The CDR3 nucleotides read TGTGCCTGGAACCAGGGGAGGGGTGGTGGCTACACCTTC. Translation gives CAWNQGRGGGYTF.

The chain links TRBV6-2 or TRBV6-3 to TRBJ1-5; TRBD1 agrees at 7 bases. CDR3 length equals 17 residues. Unmatched junction bases numbered 12, after V lost 4 bases and J lost 3 bases. Germline-derived CDR1 and CDR2 are MNHEY and SVGEGT. Written as DNA, the CDR3 is TGTGCCAGCAGTTCGGGGGACAGCCCTGCCCACAATCAGCCCCAGCATTTT. Its translation is CASSSGDSPAHNQPQHF.

The genes are TRBV5-1 and TRBJ1-1, with a weak D call TRBD1 (6 bases). Trimming shortened V by 2 bases and J by 3 bases, and 17 bases separated the two germline ends. The CDR3 totals 16 residues. Germline V gene data show CDR1 as SGHRS and CDR2 as YFSETQ. DNA of the CDR3: TGCGCCAGCAGCTTTGGTTTGGCAGGGGTGGACACTGAAGCTTTCTTT. The encoded protein is CASSFGLAGVDTEAFF.

The table lists this clone with a count of one. This sequence joins TRBV24-1 and TRBJ2-3, with 8 bases matching TRBD1. From germline, CDR1 is KGHDR and CDR2 SFDVKD. The CDR3 contains 16 residues. Germline trimming cut 3 bases from V and 1 base from J; bases unmatched to any gene: 5. In nucleotides, the CDR3 is TGTGCCACCAGTGATCCTGCGACAGGGGGCACAGATACGCAGTATTTT. This codes for CATSDPATGGTDTQYF.

The J gene is TRBJ2-5, the V gene TRBV2, with D possibly being TRBD1 (6 bases). V was clipped by 7 bases and J by 1 base, with 13 bases between them. Germline V lookup: CDR1 SNHLY, CDR2 FYNNEI. The CDR3 is made up of 14 amino acids. The CDR3: CASIGTSLQETQYF. CDR3 in DNA: TGTGCCAGCATTGGGACAAGCCTCCAAGAGACCCAGTACTTC.

The V gene is TRBV28, the J gene TRBJ1-2; D is unclear. The CDR3 is 14 amino acids. Germline V gene data show CDR1 as MDHEN and CDR2 as SYDVKM. Trimming shortened V by 2 bases and J by 2 bases, and 9 bases separated the two germline ends. The CDR3 DNA is TGTGCCAGCAGTTTAGTTGAGGGAAACTATGGCTACACCTTC. Its protein is CASSLVEGNYGYTF.

In regard to this clone: An end of the junction differs from the germline gene, which may be a read error. V usage is TRBV6-1 and J usage is TRBJ2-2, with TRBD2 matching over 7 bases. The V gene's germline CDR1 is MNHNS and CDR2 SASEGT. The CDR3 is made up of 15 amino acids. CDR3 sequence reads: CASSEGDYTPGELFF. The CDR3 region has the DNA TGTGCCAGCAGCGAAGGGGACTATACCCCCGGGGAGCTGTTTTTT.

This clone showed up just once. This sequence joins TRBV7-3 and TRBJ2-1, with D possibly being TRBD2 (6 bases). The CDR3 extends over 13 amino acids. Looked up from germline, CDR1 is SGHTA and CDR2 is FQGTGA. V shed 5 bases and J shed 12 bases, with 17 bases lying between them. The chain's CDR3 is CASSPGELAVQFF. The CDR3 DNA follows: TGTGCCAGCAGCCCGGGGGAACTAGCCGTGCAGTTCTTC.

CDR3 DNA: TGTGCCAGCAGCCCTCATAGTCCGAGGAGCACAGATACGCAGTATTTT. Encoded protein: CASSPHSPRSTDTQYF. This sequence joins TRBV5-5 and TRBJ2-3; D unresolved. Germline values: CDR1 SGHKS, CDR2 YYEKEE (reference sequence). The CDR3 has 16 amino acids. The ends were cut back, 4 bases at V and 0 bases at J, with 15 bases in the middle.

This chain uses TRBV24-1 with TRBJ1-1; D not resolved. Trimming cost V 4 bases and J 3 bases, with 8 bases left between them. The germline CDR1 and CDR2 sequences are KGHDR and SFDVKD. The CDR3 totals 13 residues. The CDR3 bases are TGTGCCACCAGTGACCCCCTCCACACTGAAGCTTTCTTT. It translates to CATSDPLHTEAFF.

This chain uses TRBV7-9 with TRBJ1-6, with TRBD1 matching over 7 bases. CDR1 is SEHNR and CDR2 is FQNEAQ in the germline V gene (reference sequence). The V and J ends lost 1 base and 11 bases, in that order; junction bases with no gene match: 5. There are 14 residues in the CDR3. CDR3: CASSLDQGGTPLHF. The CDR3 region has the DNA TGTGCCAGCAGCTTAGATCAGGGGGGTACACCCCTCCACTTT.

The J gene is TRBJ2-3, the V gene TRBV5-1, with D possibly TRBD1 on 5 matching bases. The length of the CDR3 is 14 residues. Per germline, CDR1 SGHRS and CDR2 YFSETQ. Trimming removed 3 bases at V and 2 bases at J, with 10 bases between. The CDR3 sequence is CASSSGATTDTQYF. The CDR3 nucleotides are TGCGCCAGCAGCTCTGGGGCGACCACAGATACGCAGTATTTT.

The chain uses TRBV30 and TRBJ1-3, with a weak D call TRBD1 (6 bases). CDR3 length equals 13 residues. Trimming shortened V by 2 bases and J by 2 bases, and 7 bases separated the two germline ends. Germline V gene data show CDR1 as GTSNPN and CDR2 as SVGIG (reference sequence). CDR3 sequence: CAWSPGAGNTIYF. CDR3 coding DNA: TGTGCCTGGAGTCCAGGGGCTGGAAACACCATATATTTT.

In DNA, the CDR3 is TGTGCCAGCAGCCCAGGGGGGAATCAGGGAGATACGCAGTATTTT. Encoded protein: CASSPGGNQGDTQYF. This chain connects TRBV11-1 to TRBJ2-3; D might be TRBD1 (7 bases). The CDR3 loop spans 15 amino acids. Germline V CDR1 and CDR2: SGHAT, FQDESV (reference sequence). Trimming took 5 bases from V and 5 from J, leaving 17 bases between them.

The gene calls are TRBV7-8 and TRBJ1-2; TRBD1 matches at 7 bases. This CDR3 has 16 amino acids. The germline gives CDR1 SGHVS, CDR2 FQNEAQ. V shed 1 base, J shed 5 bases, and the junction held 10 bases outside the gene matches. The CDR3 reads CASSLDSGAGGYGYTF. The CDR3 DNA follows: TGTGCCAGCAGCTTAGATTCGGGCGCAGGGGGATATGGCTACACCTTC.

The rearrangement links TRBV10-3 to TRBJ2-2; D is possibly TRBD1 (5 bases). Trimming left V 2 bases short and J 2 bases short, with 6 bases between. The length of the CDR3 is 14 residues. The germline V gene has CDR1 ENHRY and CDR2 SYGVKD. CDR3 DNA sequence: TGTGCCATCAGTGAGGGGGCCAACACCGGGGAGCTGTTTTTT. Translated: CAISEGANTGELFF.